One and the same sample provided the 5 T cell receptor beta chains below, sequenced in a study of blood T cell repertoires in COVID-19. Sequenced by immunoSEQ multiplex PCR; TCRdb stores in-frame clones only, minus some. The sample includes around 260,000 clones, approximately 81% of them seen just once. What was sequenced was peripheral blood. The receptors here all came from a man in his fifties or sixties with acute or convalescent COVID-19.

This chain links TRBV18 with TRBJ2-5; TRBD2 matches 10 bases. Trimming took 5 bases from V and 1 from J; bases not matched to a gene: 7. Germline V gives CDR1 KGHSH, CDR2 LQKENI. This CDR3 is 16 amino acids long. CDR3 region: CASSFGASGGQETQYF. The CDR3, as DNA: TGTGCCAGCTCATTCGGGGCTAGCGGGGGCCAAGAGACCCAGTACTTC.

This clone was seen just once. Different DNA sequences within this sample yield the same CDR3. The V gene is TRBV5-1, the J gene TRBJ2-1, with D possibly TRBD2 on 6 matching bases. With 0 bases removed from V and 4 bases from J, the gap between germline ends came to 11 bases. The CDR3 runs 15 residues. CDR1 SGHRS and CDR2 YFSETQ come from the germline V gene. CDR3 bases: TGCGCCAGCAGCTTGGGAGGTGGGGGGTACAATGAGCAGTTCTTC. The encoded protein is CASSLGGGGYNEQFF.

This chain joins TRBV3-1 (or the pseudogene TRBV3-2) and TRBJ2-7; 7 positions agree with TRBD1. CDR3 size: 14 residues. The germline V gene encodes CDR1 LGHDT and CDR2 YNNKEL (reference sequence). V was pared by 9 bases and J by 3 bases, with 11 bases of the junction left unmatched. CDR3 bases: TGTGCCAGTGCTCCCGAAGACAGGGACTACGAGCAGTACTTC. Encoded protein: CASAPEDRDYEQYF.

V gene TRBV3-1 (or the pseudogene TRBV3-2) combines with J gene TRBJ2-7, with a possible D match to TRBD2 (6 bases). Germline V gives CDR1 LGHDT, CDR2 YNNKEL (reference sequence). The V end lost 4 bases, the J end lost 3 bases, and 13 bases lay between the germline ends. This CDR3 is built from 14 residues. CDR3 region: CASSPISSVYEQYF. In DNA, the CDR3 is TGTGCCAGCAGCCCCATCTCTAGCGTCTACGAGCAGTACTTC.

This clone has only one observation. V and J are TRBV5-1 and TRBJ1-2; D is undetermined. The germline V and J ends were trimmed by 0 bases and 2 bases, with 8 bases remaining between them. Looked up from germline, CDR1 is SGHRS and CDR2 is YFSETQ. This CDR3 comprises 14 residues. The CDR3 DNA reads TGCGCCAGCAGCTTGGAGACTCAGAACTATGGCTACACCTTC. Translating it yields CASSLETQNYGYTF.